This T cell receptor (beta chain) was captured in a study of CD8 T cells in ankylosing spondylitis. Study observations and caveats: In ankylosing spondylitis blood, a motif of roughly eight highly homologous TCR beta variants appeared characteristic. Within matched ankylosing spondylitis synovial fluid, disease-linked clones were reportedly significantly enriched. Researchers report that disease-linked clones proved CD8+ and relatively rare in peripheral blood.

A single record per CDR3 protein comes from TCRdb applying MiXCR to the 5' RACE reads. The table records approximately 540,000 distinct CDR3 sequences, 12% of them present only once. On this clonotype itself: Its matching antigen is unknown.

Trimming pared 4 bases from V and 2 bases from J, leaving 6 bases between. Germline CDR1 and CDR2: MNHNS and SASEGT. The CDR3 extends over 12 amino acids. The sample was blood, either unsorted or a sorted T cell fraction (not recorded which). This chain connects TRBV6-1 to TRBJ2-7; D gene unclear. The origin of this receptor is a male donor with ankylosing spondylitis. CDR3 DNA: TGTGCCAGCAGTGGAAGAGCCTACGAGCAGTACTTC. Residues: CASSGRAYEQYF.